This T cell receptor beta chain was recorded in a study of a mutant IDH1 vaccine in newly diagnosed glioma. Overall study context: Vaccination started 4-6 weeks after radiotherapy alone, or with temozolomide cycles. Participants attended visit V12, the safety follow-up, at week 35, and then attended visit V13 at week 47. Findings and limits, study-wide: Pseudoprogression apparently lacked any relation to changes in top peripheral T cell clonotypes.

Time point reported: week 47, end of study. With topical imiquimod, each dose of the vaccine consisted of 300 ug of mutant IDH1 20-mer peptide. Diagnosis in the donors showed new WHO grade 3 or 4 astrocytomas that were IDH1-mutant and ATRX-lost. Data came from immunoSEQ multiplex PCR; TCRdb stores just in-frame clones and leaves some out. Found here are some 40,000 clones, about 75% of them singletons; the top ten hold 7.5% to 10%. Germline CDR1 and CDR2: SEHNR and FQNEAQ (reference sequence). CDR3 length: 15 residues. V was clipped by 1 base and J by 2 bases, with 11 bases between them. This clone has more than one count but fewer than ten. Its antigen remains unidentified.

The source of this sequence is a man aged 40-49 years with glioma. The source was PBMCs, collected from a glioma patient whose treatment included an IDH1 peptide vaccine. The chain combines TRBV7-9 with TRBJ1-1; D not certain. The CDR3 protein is CASSLVFSLNTEAFF. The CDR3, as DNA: TGTGCCAGCAGCTTAGTATTCAGTCTAAACACTGAAGCTTTCTTT.